This TCR beta chain was identified in a study of Ad26.COV2.S vaccination and SARS-CoV-2 variants. General study findings and limits: Greater spike-specific TCR breadth was seen in vaccine recipients than in placebo recipients. Breadth of non-spike TCRs did not differ between vaccinees and placebo recipients.

Sample treatment: 19 received Ad26.COV2.S at low or high dose, single or two shots; roughly five received placebo; per-sample allocation not given. The investigators took samples on day 63 after the first vaccine or placebo injection. An 18-55-year-old adult in Boston served as donor. TCRdb's copy holds only in-frame clones and misses some; the assay was immunoSEQ multiplex PCR. In the table there are 350,000 to 500,000 clones, about 90% of which are singletons. Turning to this clone: What it binds is unknown.

The clonotype comes from a person aged 18 to 65 who received the Ad26.COV2.S COVID-19 vaccine or a placebo. The sample in question was peripheral blood, obtained in a trial of Ad26.COV2.S vaccine versus placebo.

DNA of the CDR3: TGTGCCAACAGCAACACTGAAGCTTTCTTT. Protein: CANSNTEAFF. The J gene is TRBJ1-1, the V gene TRBV6-5, with D unresolved. Between the trimmed V and J ends, which lost 10 bases and 2 bases, there was a span of 5 bases. The CDR3 consists of 10 residues. Germline CDR1 reads MNHEY; CDR2 reads SVGAGI.